This T cell receptor beta chain was profiled in a study of beta chain features in type 1 diabetes. Study information: Healthy donors and patients had similar age, gender and cell yields.

A few counts support this clone. Its antigen remains unidentified. Losses at the gene ends were 6 bases for V and 2 bases for J; bases not matched to a gene: 3. Germline lookup yields CDR1 SNHLY and CDR2 FYNNEI. CDR3 length: 14 residues. Staining for CD45RO/CCR7/CD25/CD127/CD95/CD27 allowed sorting of CD4+ naive, central memory, regulatory and stem cell-like memory cells. General study points: More deletions and fewer insertions at VDJ junctions were seen in type 1 diabetes patients. The similarity of naive, central memory and Treg TCRB repertoires appeared greater among patients than among healthy donors.

Since all of the isolated RNA was reverse transcribed, expressed TCRB transcripts were what got sequenced. Generated by immunoSEQ multiplex PCR, the TCRdb table keeps only in-frame clones and is missing some. The sample holds 900,000 or so clones, around a sixth seen once. The chain joins TRBV2 to TRBJ1-3, with 8 bases that match TRBD1. The clonotype was recovered from a woman aged 18-35 years in good health. Material for sequencing was naive CD4+ T cells from blood. The CDR3 spells CASSEQGAGNTIYF. CDR3 coding DNA: TGTGCCAGCAGCGAACAGGGGGCTGGAAACACCATATATTTT.